What follows is one T cell receptor (beta chain) and its context. This sample was included in a study of blood T cell repertoires in COVID-19. Study details: The United States, Italy and Spain provided the acute and convalescent COVID-19 samples.

Which cohort a participant joined came from the clinical history participants gave. TCRdb's table, derived via immunoSEQ multiplex PCR, lists solely in-frame clones and lacks some. The data show around 170,000 clones, around 80% seen once. Germline CDR1 LGHNA, CDR2 YNFKEQ. The CDR3 runs 17 residues. Trimming took 2 bases from V and 4 from J; bases not matched to a gene: 6. The material sequenced was PBMCs or T cells enriched from blood (not recorded which). The chain couples TRBV4-2 to TRBJ1-5; 12 bases line up with TRBD1. This TCR was sampled from a man aged 45-60 years who had recovered from COVID-19. CDR3 nucleotide sequence: TGTGCCAGCAGCCAAAAACCGGGACAGGGGGCTAATCAGCCCCAGCATTTT. Protein sequence: CASSQKPGQGANQPQHF.